Listed below are T cell receptor beta chains from one sample, sequenced in a study of cytomegalovirus exposure and HLA in healthy donors. Assay: immunoSEQ multiplex PCR; the TCRdb copy retains only in-frame clones and omits some. Of 95,000 to 150,000 clones listed, 75% to 80% are singletons. The specimen was PBMCs. The receptors come from a woman between 25 and 40 years old in good health and CMV-seropositive. Both conserved end residues are part of each CDR3. The D gene is left open where the match is weak. Size values are once, few and many counts, or a class for expanded clones, and some rows have none.

.	TRBV15	TRBJ2-3	.	TGTGCCACCAGCAGAGATATGTTTAAGGGACCAGCGGGAGATACGCAGTATTTT	CATSRDMFKGPAGDTQYF
.	TRBV7-9	TRBJ1-2	.	TGTGCCAGCAGCATCGACATGACCTCTTACGGCTACACCTTC	CASSIDMTSYGYTF
.	TRBV7-7	TRBJ1-1	.	TGTGCCAGCAGCCCTCTTTCGGGAAGATACACTGAAGCTTTCTTT	CASSPLSGRYTEAFF
.	TRBV7-9	TRBJ2-5	TRBD2	TGTGCCAGCAGCCGGGGGGGAAGCCAAGAGACCCAGTACTTC	CASSRGGSQETQYF
.	TRBV6-1	TRBJ1-6	TRBD1	TGTGCCAGCAGTCCGACAGACAGGGAAAATTCACCCCTCCACTTT	CASSPTDRENSPLHF
.	TRBV27	TRBJ1-6	TRBD1	TGTGCCAGCAGAGACTCCGGGACAGCCTATAATTCACCCCTCCACTTT	CASRDSGTAYNSPLHF
few	TRBV7-9	TRBJ1-4	.	TGTGCCAGCAGCTTAAGGGGCTCTACTAATGAAAAACTGTTTTTT	CASSLRGSTNEKLFF
.	TRBV7-9	TRBJ1-1	.	TGTGCCAGCAGCTCGGGGATGACTGAAGCTTTCTTT	CASSSGMTEAFF
.	TRBV7-9	TRBJ2-3	.	TGTGCCAGCAGCTTAGCTAGAACCACAGATACGCAGTATTTT	CASSLARTTDTQYF
once	TRBV27	TRBJ2-7	.	TGTGCCAGCAGTTTGAGAAGGCAGGGCTACGAGCAGTACTTC	CASSLRRQGYEQYF
.	TRBV6-1	TRBJ1-4	.	TGTGCCAGCAGTGTTCAATCAACTAATGAAAAACTGTTTTTT	CASSVQSTNEKLFF
.	TRBV7-2	TRBJ2-7	.	TGTGCCAGCAGCCGTACGAGATCCTACGAGCAGTACTTC	CASSRTRSYEQYF
.	TRBV7-9	TRBJ1-2	.	TGTGCCAGCAGCTTAGGGCAGTATGGCTACACCTTC	CASSLGQYGYTF
.	TRBV5-4	TRBJ2-5	TRBD2	TGTGCCAGCAGCCAGACTAGCGGGGGGGCCAACATCCAAGAGACCCAGTACTTC	CASSQTSGGANIQETQYF
.	TRBV5-1	TRBJ1-5	TRBD1	TGCGCCAGCAGCTTGGAGGGACAGGGTGGGCAGCCCCAGCATTTT	CASSLEGQGGQPQHF
.	TRBV10-3	TRBJ2-7	.	TGTGCCATCAGTGAGTCGGACTCCGAGCAGTACTTC	CAISESDSEQYF
.	TRBV2	TRBJ2-7	.	TGTGCCAGCGGGGAGGCACTCCGGGACGAGCAGTACTTC	CASGEALRDEQYF
.	TRBV2	TRBJ1-5	.	TGTGCCAGCAGTGACGAAGCTCAGCCCCAGCATTTT	CASSDEAQPQHF
.	TRBV11-1	TRBJ2-3	.	TGTGCCAGCAGCCCGGACAGCGCCGAGGATACGCAGTATTTT	CASSPDSAEDTQYF
.	TRBV7-9	TRBJ1-1	.	TGTGCCAGCAGCTTAAGGGGGGGAGATGGATCTGAAGCTTTCTTT	CASSLRGGDGSEAFF
.	TRBV27	TRBJ2-5	.	TGTGCCAGCAGTTTTAACGGGGTCGATGAGACCCAGTACTTC	CASSFNGVDETQYF
few	TRBV6-5	TRBJ2-7	TRBD1	TGTGCCAGCAGTTATTCTCGGACAGGGGCGGTGGAGCAGTACTTC	CASSYSRTGAVEQYF
.	TRBV4-3	TRBJ2-5	.	TGCGCCAGCAGCCAAGATCGCCTCGCGTGGGAGACCCAGTACTTC	CASSQDRLAWETQYF
.	TRBV30	TRBJ2-6	.	TGTGCCTTGGAGGCCCCCTCTGGGGCCAACGTCCTGACTTTC	CALEAPSGANVLTF
few	TRBV4-3	TRBJ2-2	TRBD1	TGCGCCAGCAGCCACCTACAGGGGGCCGGGGAGCTGTTTTTT	CASSHLQGAGELFF
once	TRBV20-1	TRBJ2-2	.	TGCAGTGTTGAGACAACCGGGGAGCTGTTTTTT	CSVETTGELFF
.	TRBV7-2	TRBJ1-5	.	TGTGCCAGCAGCTTCGGGATGATAAATCAGCCCCAGCATTTT	CASSFGMINQPQHF
.	TRBV7-9	TRBJ2-3	TRBD2	TGTGCCAGCACCCCTCGACCGGGACTAGCGGGGAAAGATACGCAGTATTTT	CASTPRPGLAGKDTQYF
once	TRBV18	TRBJ1-2	TRBD1	TGTGCCAGCTCACCCCGGGACAGCCTTACATCAGCTAACTATGGCTACACCTTC	CASSPRDSLTSANYGYTF
.	TRBV28	TRBJ1-4	.	TGTGCCAGCACCGAGGAGGGCTTAGGAAATGGAAAACTGTTTTTT	CASTEEGLGNGKLFF
.	TRBV5-5	TRBJ1-5	.	TGTGCCAGCAGCTTGGACAGGCGCAATCAGCCCCAGCATTTT	CASSLDRRNQPQHF
.	TRBV5-4	TRBJ1-1	.	TGTGCCAGCAGCTTGGCGGTCGGGAACACTGAAGCTTTCTTT	CASSLAVGNTEAFF
.	TRBV10-3	TRBJ2-1	.	TGTGCCTCCTGTGGGGGCGATGAGCAGTTCTTC	CASCGGDEQFF
once	TRBV27	TRBJ2-7	TRBD2	TGTGCCAGTAGTAGTCCTTTGAGCGGGGGGGTTTGGGAGCAGTACTTC	CASSSPLSGGVWEQYF
.	TRBV7-9	TRBJ2-1	TRBD1	TGTGCCAGCAGCTCCCGGGACAGGTACTACAATGAGCAGTTCTTC	CASSSRDRYYNEQFF
.	TRBV5-1	TRBJ2-5	TRBD1	TGCGCCAGCAGCTTGTGGGACAGAAAGGAGACCCAGTACTTC	CASSLWDRKETQYF
.	TRBV5-6	TRBJ1-2	TRBD1	TGTGCCAGCAGCTTGCCCGGACAGGGGTCTGGCTACACCTTC	CASSLPGQGSGYTF
.	TRBV5-4	TRBJ2-7	TRBD2	TGTGCCAGCAGCAAAAGCGGGGGCGGGCGCTACGAGCAGTACTTC	CASSKSGGGRYEQYF